The clone carrying this T cell receptor (beta chain) was seen many times. Its antigen is unidentified. This entry comes from a study of T cells in Graves' hyperthyroidism and ophthalmopathy. Study as a whole: It was at initial diagnosis, before any treatment, that peripheral blood was collected. Broader study findings: A 13 V-J signature model discriminated ophthalmopathy versus stable hyperthyroidism. In blood, most of the thyroid clonotypes expanded above 0.001 were also present.

Hyperthyroidism of Graves' type that showed no ophthalmopathy progression within 18 months was stable. Amplification targeted TCR beta CDR3 regions from RNA transcripts. A set of HTBI primers served as the primers for a first-round RT-PCR of the TCR CDR3. TCRdb re-analysed the multiplex PCR reads in MiXCR, keeping a single row per CDR3 protein. The table includes 400,000 to 550,000 distinct CDR3 sequences, around 14% detected once. Sequenced sample: blood. This TCR derives from a woman under 30 with Graves' hyperthyroidism.

DNA of the CDR3: TGTGCCAGCAGTACCCGGGGAGGGAACACAGATACGCAGTATTTT. Translating gives CASSTRGGNTDTQYF. The chain is built from TRBV6-1 and TRBJ2-3, with TRBD2 matching over 7 bases. Per the germline V gene, CDR1 is MNHNS and CDR2 is SASEGT. This CDR3 comprises 15 residues. V shed 5 bases, J shed 2 bases, and the junction held 7 bases outside the gene matches.